The 27 T cell receptor beta chains given below trace back to one sample, sequenced in a study of T cell changes during pregnancy in multiple sclerosis. Generated by immunoSEQ multiplex PCR, the TCRdb table keeps only in-frame clones and is missing some. The table records approximately 100,000 clones, around 93% of them present only once. The specimen was peripheral blood, collected before pregnancy. These receptor sequences come from a female donor with multiple sclerosis, enrolled in a pregnancy study.

V and J are TRBV13 and TRBJ2-3; TRBD2 agrees at 12 bases. The J segment lost 5 bases and the V segment lost 5 bases, leaving 8 bases of the junction unmatched. CDR1 PRHDT and CDR2 FYEKMQ come from the germline V gene (reference sequence). The CDR3 runs to 16 residues. The CDR3 coding sequence is TGTGCCAGCAGCATACCTAGCGGGGGGGAGCAAGATACGCAGTATTTT. Its protein is CASSIPSGGEQDTQYF.

The CDR3 DNA reads TGTGCCAGCAGCCCCCACGGGAACACTGAAGCTTTCTTT. It yields the protein CASSPHGNTEAFF. This chain joins TRBV5-5 and TRBJ1-1; D gene uncertain. The CDR3 runs 13 residues. V was trimmed by 4 bases and J by 1 base, leaving 8 bases between them. Germline V gene lookup returns CDR1 SGHKS and CDR2 YYEKEE (reference sequence).

The rearrangement joins TRBV13 to TRBJ2-3; D uncertain. Germline V gene data show CDR1 as PRHDT and CDR2 as FYEKMQ (reference sequence). Trimming stripped 8 bases from V and 3 bases from J, with 15 bases between. CDR3 size: 14 residues. The CDR3 bases are TGTGCCAGCGGCAATCCGACTGTAACAGATACGCAGTATTTT. The encoded protein is CASGNPTVTDTQYF.

A single count supports this clone. The chain couples TRBV28 to TRBJ1-1; 8 nucleotides agree with TRBD1. The CDR3 is made up of 12 amino acids. J lost 6 bases, V lost 8 bases, and 5 bases had no gene match. Germline lookup yields CDR1 MDHEN and CDR2 SYDVKM. The DNA for the CDR3 is TGTGCCAGCTTACAGGGGGGAGCTGAAGCTTTCTTT. Translated, it gives CASLQGGAEAFF.

CDR3 residues: CAISEQALGGIHTEAFF. CDR3 in DNA: TGTGCCATCAGTGAGCAAGCTCTCGGGGGGATTCACACTGAAGCTTTCTTT. The gene calls are TRBV10-3 and TRBJ1-1; D possibly corresponds to TRBD1 (5 bases). CDR3 length equals 17 residues. Germline V gives CDR1 ENHRY, CDR2 SYGVKD. The V gene lost 2 bases and the J gene lost 3 bases, with 19 bases spanning the gap.

The J gene is TRBJ1-2, the V gene TRBV19; maybe TRBD1 (5 bases). The germline V gene encodes CDR1 LNHDA and CDR2 SQIVND (reference sequence). V dropped 6 bases and J dropped 2 bases, with 19 bases sitting between them. The CDR3 is 16 amino acids. CDR3 protein: CASRGKQENGNYGYTF. In nucleotides, the CDR3 is TGTGCCAGTAGAGGAAAACAGGAAAATGGGAACTATGGCTACACCTTC. Full variable domain (rest looked up from reference TRBV19 and TRBJ1-2): DGGITQSPKYLFRKEGQNVTLSCEQNLNHDAMYWYRQDPGQGLRLIYYSQIVNDFQKGDIAEGYSVSREKKESFPLTVTSAQKNPTAFYLCASRGKQENGNYGYTFGSGTRLTVV.

The chain has TRBV27 and TRBJ2-7, with TRBD1 identical over 7 bases. CDR1 and CDR2 (germline): MNHEY, SMNVEV (reference sequence). The V and J ends lost 5 bases and 1 base, in that order; junction bases with no gene match: 8. This CDR3 contains 15 residues. CDR3 sequence reads: CASSQPGTVSYEQYF. Written as DNA, the CDR3 is TGTGCCAGCAGTCAGCCCGGGACAGTGTCCTACGAGCAGTACTTC.

The V call is TRBV18, the J call TRBJ1-3; TRBD1 matches 9 bases. Losses at the gene ends were 3 bases for V and 0 bases for J; bases not matched to a gene: 0. The CDR3 is 15 residues long. Looked up from germline, CDR1 is KGHSH and CDR2 is LQKENI. Written as DNA, the CDR3 is TGTGCCAGCTCACCGACAGGGGGCTCTGGAAACACCATATATTTT. Translated, it gives CASSPTGGSGNTIYF.

The V call is TRBV28, the J call TRBJ1-2; D not resolved. The CDR3 has 9 amino acids. CDR1 and CDR2 from the germline V gene are MDHEN and SYDVKM. CDR3 in DNA: TGTGGGTCTGAGTATGGCTACACCTTC. Its translation is CGSEYGYTF.

The gene calls are TRBV5-1 and TRBJ2-7; 13 bases are shared with TRBD2. With V trimmed by 4 bases and J by 11 bases, 12 bases remained unmatched. Germline CDR1 SGHRS, CDR2 YFSETQ. The CDR3 runs 15 residues. The CDR3 sequence is CASSPGTAGLAGKYF. The CDR3 DNA sequence: TGCGCCAGCAGCCCCGGGACAGCGGGACTAGCGGGAAAGTACTTC. Filled out from reference TRBV5-1 and TRBJ2-7, the complete variable domain reads KAGVTQTPRYLIKTRGQQVTLSCSPISGHRSVSWYQQTPGQGLQFLFEYFSETQRNKGNFPGRFSGRQFSNSRSEMNVSTLELGDSALYLCASSPGTAGLAGKYFGPGTRLTVT.

The rearrangement links TRBV7-8 to TRBJ1-5, with a tentative D call TRBD1 (5 bases). CDR3 size: 14 residues. Germline V gene data show CDR1 as SGHVS and CDR2 as FQNEAQ. Deletions cut 7 bases from V and 1 base from J, with 11 bases between. CDR3 amino acids: CASNNQGSNQPQHF. DNA for the CDR3: TGTGCCAGCAACAACCAGGGAAGCAATCAGCCCCAGCATTTT.

To note about this clone: The sample contains more than one DNA sequence encoding this CDR3. The chain is built from TRBV19 and TRBJ1-1; D not resolved. CDR1 and CDR2 (germline): LNHDA, SQIVND (reference sequence). This CDR3 has 13 residues. Trimming pared 1 base from V and 1 base from J, leaving 4 bases between. The CDR3 sequence is CASSIGGNTEAFF. Here the CDR3 DNA reads TGTGCCAGTAGTATAGGCGGGAACACTGAAGCTTTCTTT.

This rearrangement joins TRBV5-1 to TRBJ1-1; D ambiguous. V was shortened by 0 bases and J by 4 bases, with 10 bases between the two germline ends. CDR3 length: 14 residues. Germline V gene sequence: CDR1 SGHRS, CDR2 YFSETQ. CDR3 protein: CASSLVGTVTEAFF. As DNA, the CDR3 is TGCGCCAGCAGCTTGGTGGGCACGGTCACTGAAGCTTTCTTT.

This chain links TRBV5-1 with TRBJ2-7; 7 bases align to TRBD2. J lost 4 bases, V lost 3 bases, and 1 base had no gene match. Germline lookup yields CDR1 SGHRS and CDR2 YFSETQ. This CDR3 has 12 amino acids. CDR3 loop: CASSWGGYEQYF. DNA of the CDR3: TGCGCCAGCAGCTGGGGGGGGTACGAGCAGTACTTC.

The chain uses TRBV28 and TRBJ2-7; D perhaps matches TRBD1 (5 bases). The CDR3 loop spans 15 amino acids. Germline CDR1 is MDHEN and CDR2 is SYDVKM. The germline V and J ends were trimmed by 6 bases and 4 bases, with 19 bases remaining between them. The CDR3 DNA sequence: TGTGCCAGCAGCCATCCAGGGTACAGTCAATACGAGCAGTACTTC. Amino acids: CASSHPGYSQYEQYF.

The chain combines TRBV4-2 with TRBJ2-2; TRBD2 might be the D (6 bases). Germline CDR1 and CDR2: LGHNA and YNFKEQ. V was shortened by 5 bases and J by 5 bases, with 18 bases between the two germline ends. This CDR3 spans 16 amino acids. CDR3 residues: CASSSYGVGGTGELFF. The CDR3 coding sequence is TGTGCCAGCAGCTCTTACGGGGTAGGAGGGACCGGGGAGCTGTTTTTT.

The genes are TRBV29-1 and TRBJ2-3, with 8 bases fitting TRBD2. CDR1 is SQVTM, CDR2 ANQGSEA, per germline. The CDR3 has 13 amino acids. The ends lost 7 bases at V and 0 bases at J; junction bases unmatched: 3. The CDR3 here is CSGTSGSTDTQYF. In nucleotides, the CDR3 is TGCAGCGGAACTAGCGGTAGCACAGATACGCAGTATTTT.

The chain combines TRBV27 with TRBJ2-1, with D unclear. CDR1 is MNHEY, CDR2 SMNVEV, per germline (reference sequence). V was pared by 4 bases and J by 8 bases, with 6 bases between. The CDR3 runs to 11 residues. The CDR3 region has the DNA TGTGCCAGCAGTTACTCGGATGAGCAGTTCTTC. Translated: CASSYSDEQFF.

The V and J genes are TRBV18 and TRBJ2-7; TRBD1 is a possible D gene (6 bases). The CDR3 length is 16 residues. Germline lookup yields CDR1 KGHSH and CDR2 LQKENI. V was cut by 1 base and J by 1 base, with 14 bases left in between. The CDR3 loop reads CASSPLLGTHSYEQYF. The CDR3 DNA follows: TGTGCCAGCTCACCACTGCTCGGGACACATTCCTACGAGCAGTACTTC.

V gene TRBV29-1 combines with J gene TRBJ1-2; 8 nucleotides agree with TRBD1. Trimming at V came to 3 bases and at J to 6 bases, leaving 15 bases not matched to a gene. CDR1 and CDR2 (germline): SQVTM, ANQGSEA. The CDR3 contains 16 residues. CDR3 in amino acids: CSVDLTGAFIYDGYTF. The CDR3, as DNA: TGCAGCGTTGATTTGACAGGGGCATTTATATATGATGGCTACACCTTC.

This clone came up a few times. The J gene is TRBJ2-5, the V gene TRBV27, with D perhaps TRBD1 (6 bases). The CDR3 has 15 residues. CDR1 and CDR2 from the germline V gene are MNHEY and SMNVEV (reference sequence). Trimming took off 8 bases at V and 0 bases at J, with 16 bases between the two ends. CDR3 sequence (DNA): TGTGCCAGCGCGAACAGGGACCCGTACCAAGAGACCCAGTACTTC. It translates to CASANRDPYQETQYF.

J is TRBJ2-5 and V is TRBV5-6; the match to TRBD1 covers 7 bases. Gene TRBJ2-7 matches the end of the DNA better, so the J call may be wrong. The CDR3 totals 13 residues. CDR1 is SGHDT and CDR2 is YYEEEE in the germline V gene. The CDR3 sequence: CASSFGTVYEQYF. The CDR3 region has the DNA TGTGCCAGCAGTTTCGGGACAGTCTACGAGCAGTACTTC.

The genes are TRBV19 and TRBJ1-2, with 7 bases identical to TRBD1. Per the germline V gene, CDR1 is LNHDA and CDR2 is SQIVND (reference sequence). J was trimmed by 3 bases and V by 5 bases; bases with no gene match: 9. This CDR3 contains 15 residues. Here the CDR3 reads CASSPWTGRDYGYTF. The CDR3 DNA is TGTGCCAGTAGTCCCTGGACAGGAAGGGACTATGGCTACACCTTC. Filled out from reference TRBV19 and TRBJ1-2, the complete variable domain reads DGGITQSPKYLFRKEGQNVTLSCEQNLNHDAMYWYRQDPGQGLRLIYYSQIVNDFQKGDIAEGYSVSREKKESFPLTVTSAQKNPTAFYLCASSPWTGRDYGYTFGSGTRLTVV.

V gene TRBV4-1 combines with J gene TRBJ2-7; 12 positions match TRBD1. The V and J ends lost 2 bases and 2 bases, in that order; junction bases with no gene match: 10. This CDR3 is 18 amino acids long. Germline V gene data show CDR1 as MGHRA and CDR2 as YSYEKL. This CDR3 reads CASSQLGEGQGAAYEQYF. The DNA for the CDR3 is TGCGCCAGCAGCCAACTTGGGGAGGGACAGGGGGCGGCCTACGAGCAGTACTTC.

This chain links TRBV6-1 with TRBJ2-7; D is undetermined. Looked up from germline, CDR1 is MNHNS and CDR2 is SASEGT. The CDR3 contains 11 residues. V was trimmed by 3 bases and J by 10 bases, leaving 10 bases between them. The CDR3 is CASSEIQNQYF. CDR3 nucleotide sequence: TGTGCCAGCAGTGAGATACAGAATCAGTACTTC.

This clone was seen a handful of times. The chain uses TRBV28 and TRBJ1-1; 9 nucleotides align to TRBD1. Germline CDR1 MDHEN, CDR2 SYDVKM. The ends lost 6 bases at V and 6 bases at J; junction bases unmatched: 8. This CDR3 region has 14 residues. The CDR3 coding sequence is TGTGCCAGCAGACTAGGACAGGGGAAACCTGAAGCTTTCTTT. This sequence encodes CASRLGQGKPEAFF.

The rearrangement links TRBV27 to TRBJ1-2, with D possibly matching TRBD1 (6 bases). The germline V gene encodes CDR1 MNHEY and CDR2 SMNVEV (reference sequence). The V end was cut by 7 bases, the J end by 8 bases, with 17 bases between. This CDR3 has 13 amino acids. The CDR3 loop reads CASTGVLLWGYTF. As DNA, the CDR3 is TGTGCCAGCACAGGGGTTCTGTTGTGGGGCTACACCTTC.